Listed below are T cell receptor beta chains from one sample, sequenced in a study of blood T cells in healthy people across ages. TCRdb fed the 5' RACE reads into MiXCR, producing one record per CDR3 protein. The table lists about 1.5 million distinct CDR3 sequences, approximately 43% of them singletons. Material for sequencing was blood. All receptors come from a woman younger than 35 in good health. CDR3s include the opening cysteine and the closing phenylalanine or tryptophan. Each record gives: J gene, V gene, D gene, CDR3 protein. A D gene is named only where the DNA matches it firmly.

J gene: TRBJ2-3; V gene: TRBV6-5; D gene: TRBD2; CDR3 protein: CASRFISGRSTDTQYF
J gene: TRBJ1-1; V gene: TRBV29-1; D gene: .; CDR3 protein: CSVNDSPNTEAFF
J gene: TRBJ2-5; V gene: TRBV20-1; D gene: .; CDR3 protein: CSARDPGEIIETQYF
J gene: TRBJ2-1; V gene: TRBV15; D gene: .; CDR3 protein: CATSRVLASTVGQFF
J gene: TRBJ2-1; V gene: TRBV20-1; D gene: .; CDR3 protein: CSARASPGPNCEQFF
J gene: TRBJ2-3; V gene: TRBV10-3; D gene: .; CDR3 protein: CAIAREAGTDTQYF
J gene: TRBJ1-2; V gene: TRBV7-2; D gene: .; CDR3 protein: CASSLPLHGYTF
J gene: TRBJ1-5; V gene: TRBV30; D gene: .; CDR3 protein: CAWRSGNQPQHF
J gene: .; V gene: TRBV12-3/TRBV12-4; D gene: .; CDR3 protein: CASSSDSFLGYIQYF
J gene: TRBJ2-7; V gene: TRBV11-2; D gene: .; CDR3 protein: CASSLWGDVLYEQYF
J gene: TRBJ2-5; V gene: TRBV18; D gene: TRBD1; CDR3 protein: CASSPDRGGETQYF
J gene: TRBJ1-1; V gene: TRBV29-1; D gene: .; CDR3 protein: CSVEGKGRTEAFF
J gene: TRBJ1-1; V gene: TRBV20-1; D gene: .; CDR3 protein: CSARSQGLTEAFF
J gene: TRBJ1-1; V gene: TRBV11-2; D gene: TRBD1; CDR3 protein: CASSLRGAGPLEAFF
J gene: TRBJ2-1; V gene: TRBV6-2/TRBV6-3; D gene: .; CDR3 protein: CASTGGWSSYNEQFF
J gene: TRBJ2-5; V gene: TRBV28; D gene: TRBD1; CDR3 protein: CASSLGQGYQETQYF
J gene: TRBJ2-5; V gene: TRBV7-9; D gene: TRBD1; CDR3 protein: CASSISKQGAKETQYF
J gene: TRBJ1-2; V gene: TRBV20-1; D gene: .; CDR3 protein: CSADSDGHTF
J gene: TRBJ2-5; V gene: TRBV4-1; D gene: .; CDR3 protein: CASSQAGTQYF
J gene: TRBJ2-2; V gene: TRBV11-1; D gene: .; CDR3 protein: CASSRSTGPLGELFF
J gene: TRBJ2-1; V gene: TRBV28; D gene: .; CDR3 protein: CASTRQGLDGEQFF
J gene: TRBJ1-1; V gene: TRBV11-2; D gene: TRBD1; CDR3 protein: CASSPGQWNAEAFF
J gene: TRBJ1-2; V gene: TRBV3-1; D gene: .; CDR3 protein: CASRLKGGGYTF
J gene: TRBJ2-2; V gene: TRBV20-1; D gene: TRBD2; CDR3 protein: CSARDGLAGVEAGELFF
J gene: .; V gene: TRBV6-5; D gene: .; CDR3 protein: CASSYRQAPYEQYF
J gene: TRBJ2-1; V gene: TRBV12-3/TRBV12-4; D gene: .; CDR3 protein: CASSLRRIDEQFF
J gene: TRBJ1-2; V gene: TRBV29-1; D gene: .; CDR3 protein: CSVEVPGRRGYGYTF
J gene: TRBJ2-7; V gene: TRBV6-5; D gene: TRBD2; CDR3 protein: CASSYYRGLAGSSYEQYF
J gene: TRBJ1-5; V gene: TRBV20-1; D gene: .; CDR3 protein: CSASDGPDRRNQPQHF
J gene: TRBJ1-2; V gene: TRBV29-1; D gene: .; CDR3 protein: CSVAEGGYTF
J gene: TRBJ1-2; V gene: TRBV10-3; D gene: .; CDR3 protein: CAISDVGLYGYTF
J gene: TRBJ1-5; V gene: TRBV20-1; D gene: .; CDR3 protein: CSKSPLGQPQHF
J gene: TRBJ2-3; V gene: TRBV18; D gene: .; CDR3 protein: CASSPPSRQSTDTQYF
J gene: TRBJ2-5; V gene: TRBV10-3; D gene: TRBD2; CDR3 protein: CAISEPGLAGYEQYF
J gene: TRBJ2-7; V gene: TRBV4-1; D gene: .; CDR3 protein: CASRSREALSYEQYF
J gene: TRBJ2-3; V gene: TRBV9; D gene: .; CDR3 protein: CASSKRLEPQYF
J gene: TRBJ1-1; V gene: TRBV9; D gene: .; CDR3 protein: CASSSPWGNTEAFF
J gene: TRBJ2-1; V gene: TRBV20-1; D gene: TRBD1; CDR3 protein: CSAPWGQGLWDEQFF
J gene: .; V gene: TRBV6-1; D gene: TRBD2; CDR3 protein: CASSLLAGGPWYNEQYF
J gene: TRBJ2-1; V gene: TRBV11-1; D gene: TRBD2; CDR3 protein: CASSQPGTSREQFF
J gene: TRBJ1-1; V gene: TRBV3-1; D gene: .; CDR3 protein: CTNTETLNTEAFF
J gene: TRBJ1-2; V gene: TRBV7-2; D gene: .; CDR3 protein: CASSLGAAPVYGYTF
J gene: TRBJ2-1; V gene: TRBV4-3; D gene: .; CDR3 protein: CASSQEWDPTRKQFF